This T cell receptor beta chain is drawn from a study of molecular identifiers for immune sequencing clone quantification (dated by TCRdb to the late 2010s). About the study as a whole: For a replicate experiment, RNA from around 20,000 or 100,000 naive CD8 T cells was divided into five aliquots, of which four were sequenced. This methods study used CD8 T cells to benchmark TCR RNA copy counting and molecular-identifier clustering-based TCR repertoire sequencing (MIDCIRS). What the authors observed across the whole study: Modeling estimated approximately 3 recovered TCR RNA copies per cell, compared with about 10 by digital PCR, which implies around 30% capture efficiency. A single cell's worth of spiked-in Jurkat TCR RNA was reported detectable even among approximately 930,000 naive CD8 T cells. Naive libraries contained spiked-in Jurkat TCR RNA (roughly 10 copies' worth), which is not part of the donor repertoire. Without barcode sub-clustering, chimeric consensus sequences inflated TCR diversity; chimeras reached as high as 47%. In CMV-specific effector cells, clones with more than 20 RNA copies accounted for over 98% of molecules, whereas in naive cells such clones accounted for under 1%. Highly expanded clone sizes could be underestimated because identical TCR molecules may share a barcode.

CDR1 and CDR2, per the germline V gene, are SGHRS and YFSETQ. V was cut back by 7 bases and J by 4 bases, leaving a gap of 17 bases between them. The CDR3 starts with the cysteine, ends with the phenylalanine, and has 14 residues. Only the CDR3 portion is preserved as DNA: 42 bases, with reading frame beginning at the first base. This clonotype was seen at least ten times. Its antigen target is currently unknown. No much larger clone exists at a distance of one base, and base qualities are not known. Libraries of naive CD8 T cells were built from anywhere between roughly 20,000 and 1,100,000 sorted cells, with 10%, 30% or 50% of the purified RNA used. Naive CD8 T cells, defined as CD8+CD4-CCR7+CD45RA+, were FACS-sorted into RLT Plus buffer on a BD FACSAria II. To test detection sensitivity, Jurkat RNA equivalent to more than 9 TCR copies was spiked into samples of about 19,000-1,000,000 naive CD8 T cells. CD8 T cells were enriched with RosetteSep CD8+ T Cell Enrichment Cocktail and Ficoll-Paque, followed by ACK red cell lysis.

To prepare the library, PCR was applied. The reads were generated on a NextSeq 500. Bulk TCR libraries were prepared as previously described, using TCR primers listed in Table S5. Total RNA was purified with the Qiagen AllPrep DNA/RNA kit. Before any analysis, reads coming from multiple sequencing runs of the same library were combined into one pool. The authors processed their data as follows. Reads were retained only if the reads had an exact TCR constant sequence, and the retained reads were trimmed to 150 nt and grouped according to their 12-nt molecular barcodes. Reads within each barcode group were sub-clustered using a 15% Levenshtein threshold, and quality-weighted consensus sequences were constructed for each RNA molecule. Non-functional sequences were excluded, and lower-count sequences lying one edit away from another sequence were also excluded. Based on a fit of two negative binomial distributions, barcode sub-clusters having less than 20% of the maximum read count were discarded. The public reads were run again by TCRdb, first through fastp at Q25 and then through MiXCR, and only productive beta chains were kept. Rows matching on CDR3 protein sequence are summarized as one entry with the most common DNA and genes. The V and J calls here are based on TCRdb, not the publication. Across this sample there are approximately 320,000 distinct CDR3 sequences, with 24% seen only once. Jointly, the top ten make up 0.65% to 0.75% of the sample.

The chain employs TRBV5-1 and TRBJ1-2; the D region possibly corresponds to TRBD1 (6 bases align). The receptor was isolated from a human donor in good health. Some libraries in this study had Jurkat cell RNA spiked in. Sequenced sample: naive CD8+ T cells from blood, with Jurkat cell RNA spiked in. The sample's cell subset or site, from its label and the paper: FACS-sorted CD8+CD4-CCR7+CD45RA+ naive T cells. The sequence in DNA is TGCGCCAGCTACCCCACGGACAGCCTCTATGGCTACACCTTC. It specifies CASYPTDSLYGYTF.